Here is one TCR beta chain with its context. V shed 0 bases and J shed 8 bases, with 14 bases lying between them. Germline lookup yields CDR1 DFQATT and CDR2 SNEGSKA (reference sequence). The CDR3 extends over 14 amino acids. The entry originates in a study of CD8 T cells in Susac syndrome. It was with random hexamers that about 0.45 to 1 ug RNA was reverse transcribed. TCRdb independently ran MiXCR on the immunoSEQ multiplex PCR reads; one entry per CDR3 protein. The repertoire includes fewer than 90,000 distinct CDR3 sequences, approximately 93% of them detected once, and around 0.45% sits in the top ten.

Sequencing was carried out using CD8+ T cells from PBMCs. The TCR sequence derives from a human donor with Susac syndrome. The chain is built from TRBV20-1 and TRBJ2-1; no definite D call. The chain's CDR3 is CSARDPERPHEQFF. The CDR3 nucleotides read TGCAGTGCTAGAGATCCCGAGCGCCCCCATGAGCAGTTCTTC.